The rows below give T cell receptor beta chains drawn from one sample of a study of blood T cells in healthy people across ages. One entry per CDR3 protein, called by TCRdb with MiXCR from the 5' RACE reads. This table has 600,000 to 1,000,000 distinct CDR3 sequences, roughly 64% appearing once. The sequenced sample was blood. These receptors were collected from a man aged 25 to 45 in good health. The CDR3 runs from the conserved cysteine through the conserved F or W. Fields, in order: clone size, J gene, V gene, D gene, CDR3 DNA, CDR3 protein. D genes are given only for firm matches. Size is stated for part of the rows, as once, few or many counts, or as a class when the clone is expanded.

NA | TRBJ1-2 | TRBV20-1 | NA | TGTAGTGCCCGTTCAGGGGCGGGAGGCTACACCTTC | CSARSGAGGYTF
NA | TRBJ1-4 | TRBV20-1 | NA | TGCAGTGCGATACCCTCAACTAATGAAAAACTGTTTTTT | CSAIPSTNEKLFF
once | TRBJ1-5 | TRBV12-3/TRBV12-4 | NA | TGTGCCAACAGGCCACAGCTAAATCAGCCCCAGCATTTT | CANRPQLNQPQHF
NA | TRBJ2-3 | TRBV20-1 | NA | TGCAGTGCTGCGGGTAGGGGCCAGGCAGATACGCAGTATTTT | CSAAGRGQADTQYF
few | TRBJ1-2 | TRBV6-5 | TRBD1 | TGTGCCAGCGTACCATTCCAGGGGGGCGTCTATGGCTACACCTTC | CASVPFQGGVYGYTF
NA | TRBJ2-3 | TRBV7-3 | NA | TGTGCCAGCAGCCCGGGACTCCTAAGCACAGATACGCAGTATTTT | CASSPGLLSTDTQYF
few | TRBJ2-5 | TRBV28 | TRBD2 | TGTGCCAGCAGTCCCAACTTACTAGCGGACCACGTGGGGACCCAGTACTTC | CASSPNLLADHVGTQYF
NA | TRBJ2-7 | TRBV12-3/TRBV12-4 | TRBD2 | TGTGCCAGCAGCCCCGGGAGGCGTTACGAGCAGTACTTC | CASSPGRRYEQYF
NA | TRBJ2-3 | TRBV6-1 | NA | TGTGCCAGCATGTGGGCAGGGACAGATACGCAGTATTTT | CASMWAGTDTQYF
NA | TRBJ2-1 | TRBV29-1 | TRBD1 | TGCAGCGTTGGGACAGGGGGGTCCTCCTACGAGCAGTTCTTC | CSVGTGGSSYEQFF
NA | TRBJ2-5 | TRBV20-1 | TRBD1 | TGCAGTGCTCAAGAAGGACAGGGGGGGCAAGAGACCCAGTACTTC | CSAQEGQGGQETQYF
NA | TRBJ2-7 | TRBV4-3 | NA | TGCGCCAGCAGTCAAGAGGTCACACTGCGCTACGAGCAGTACTTC | CASSQEVTLRYEQYF
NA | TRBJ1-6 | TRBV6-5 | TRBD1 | TGTGCCAGCAGTTACGCAACCGGGACAGGGATTTCACCCCTCCACTTT | CASSYATGTGISPLHF
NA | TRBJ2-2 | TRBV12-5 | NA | TGTGCTAGTGGTGTTGAGTCGAGCCGGGAGCTGTTTTTT | CASGVESSRELFF
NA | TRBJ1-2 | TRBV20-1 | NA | TGCAGTGCTTCACAGGGCGTCTATGGCTACACCTTC | CSASQGVYGYTF
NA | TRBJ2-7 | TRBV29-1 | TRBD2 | TGCAGCGTTGAACTTAGCGGGAGGGAATACGAGCAGTACTTC | CSVELSGREYEQYF
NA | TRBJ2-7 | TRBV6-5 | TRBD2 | TGTGCCAGTCGAGCGGGGGGAGTCTACGAGCAGTACTTC | CASRAGGVYEQYF
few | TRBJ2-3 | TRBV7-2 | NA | TGTGCCAGCAGGAGACAGGACTCCTCTCGCACAGATACGCAGTATTTT | CASRRQDSSRTDTQYF
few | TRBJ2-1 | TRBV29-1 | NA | TGCAGCGTGAACCCAGCTAACAGCTACAATGAGCAGTTCTTC | CSVNPANSYNEQFF
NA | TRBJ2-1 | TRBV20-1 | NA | TGCAGTGTTCTGGTGGGGGACAATGAGCAGTTCTTC | CSVLVGDNEQFF
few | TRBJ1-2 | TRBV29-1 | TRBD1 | TGCAGCGTGAACAGGGGGAATGGCTACACCTTC | CSVNRGNGYTF
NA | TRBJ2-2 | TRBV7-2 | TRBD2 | TGTGCCAGCAGCTTAGGCGCGGGGACTAGCGGGAGGAGCGGGGAGCTGTTTTTT | CASSLGAGTSGRSGELFF
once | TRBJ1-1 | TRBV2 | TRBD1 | TGTGCCAGCAAGGTGGGACAGGGAAGGACTGAAGCTTTCTTT | CASKVGQGRTEAFF
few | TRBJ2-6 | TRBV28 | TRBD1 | TGTGCCAGCAGGGCCACTAAGGGGGCGATCTCCTCTGGGGCCAACGTCCTGACTTTC | CASRATKGAISSGANVLTF
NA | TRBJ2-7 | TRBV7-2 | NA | TGTGCCAGCAGCTCCCGGACACTCTACGAGCAGTACTTC | CASSSRTLYEQYF
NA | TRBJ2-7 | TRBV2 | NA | TGTGCCAGCAGTGAGATCTTCCCTTACGAGCAGTACTTC | CASSEIFPYEQYF